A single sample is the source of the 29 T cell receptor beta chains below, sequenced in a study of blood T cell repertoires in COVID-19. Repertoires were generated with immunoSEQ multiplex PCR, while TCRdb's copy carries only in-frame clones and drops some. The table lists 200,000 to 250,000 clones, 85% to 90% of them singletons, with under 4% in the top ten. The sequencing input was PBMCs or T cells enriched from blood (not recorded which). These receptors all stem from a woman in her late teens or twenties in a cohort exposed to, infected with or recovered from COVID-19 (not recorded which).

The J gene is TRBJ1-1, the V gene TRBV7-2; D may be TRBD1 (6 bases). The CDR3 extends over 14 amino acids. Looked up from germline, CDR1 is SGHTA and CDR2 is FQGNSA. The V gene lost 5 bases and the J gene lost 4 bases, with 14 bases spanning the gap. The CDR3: CASSEIRGATEAFF. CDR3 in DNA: TGTGCCAGCAGCGAGATTCGGGGGGCCACTGAAGCTTTCTTT.

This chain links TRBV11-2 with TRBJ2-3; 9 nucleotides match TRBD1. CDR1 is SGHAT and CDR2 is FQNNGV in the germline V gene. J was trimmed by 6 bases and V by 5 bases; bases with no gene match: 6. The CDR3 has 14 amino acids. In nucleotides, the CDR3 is TGTGCCAGCAGCAGGGGACAGGGCATGGATACGCAGTATTTT. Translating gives CASSRGQGMDTQYF.

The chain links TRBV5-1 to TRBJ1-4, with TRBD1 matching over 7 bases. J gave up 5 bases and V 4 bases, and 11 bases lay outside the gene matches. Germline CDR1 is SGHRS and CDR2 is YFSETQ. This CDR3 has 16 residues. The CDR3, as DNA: TGCGCCAGCAGCGCTGGACAGGCGACCGCCAATGAAAAACTGTTTTTT. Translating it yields CASSAGQATANEKLFF.

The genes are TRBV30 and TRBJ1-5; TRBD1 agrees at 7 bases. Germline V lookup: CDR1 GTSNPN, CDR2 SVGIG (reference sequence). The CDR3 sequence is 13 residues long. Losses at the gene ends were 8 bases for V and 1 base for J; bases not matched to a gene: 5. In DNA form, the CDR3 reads TGTGCCCAAGGACAGGACAGCAATCAGCCCCAGCATTTT. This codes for CAQGQDSNQPQHF.

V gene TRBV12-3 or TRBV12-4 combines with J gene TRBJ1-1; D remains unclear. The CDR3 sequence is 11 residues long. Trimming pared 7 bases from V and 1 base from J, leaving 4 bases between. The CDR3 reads CASNQNTEAFF. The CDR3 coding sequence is TGTGCCAGCAATCAGAACACTGAAGCTTTCTTT.

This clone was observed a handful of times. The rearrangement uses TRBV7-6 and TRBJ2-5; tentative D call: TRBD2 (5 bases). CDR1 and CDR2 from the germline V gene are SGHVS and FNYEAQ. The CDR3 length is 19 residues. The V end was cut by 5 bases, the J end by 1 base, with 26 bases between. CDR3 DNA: TGTGCCAGCAGCCTCAACCCCACCCCGGTACCTGGAGGCCAAGAGACCCAGTACTTC. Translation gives CASSLNPTPVPGGQETQYF.

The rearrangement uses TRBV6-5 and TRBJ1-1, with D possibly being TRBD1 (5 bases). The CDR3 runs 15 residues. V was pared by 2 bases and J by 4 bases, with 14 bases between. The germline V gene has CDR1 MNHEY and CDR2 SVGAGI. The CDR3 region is CASSYGGGTGTEAFF. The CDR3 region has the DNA TGTGCCAGCAGTTACGGGGGGGGAACCGGCACTGAAGCTTTCTTT.

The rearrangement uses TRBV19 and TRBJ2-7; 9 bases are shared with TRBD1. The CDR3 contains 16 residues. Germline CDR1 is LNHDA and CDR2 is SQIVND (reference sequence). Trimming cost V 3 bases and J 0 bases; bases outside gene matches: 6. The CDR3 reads CASSILGQGPSYEQYF. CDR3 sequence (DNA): TGTGCCAGTAGTATTCTGGGACAGGGACCCTCCTACGAGCAGTACTTC.

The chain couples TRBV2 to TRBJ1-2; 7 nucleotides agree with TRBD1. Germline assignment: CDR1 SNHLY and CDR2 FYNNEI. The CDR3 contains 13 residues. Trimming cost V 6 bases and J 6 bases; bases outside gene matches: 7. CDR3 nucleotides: TGTGCCAGCAGCCAACAGGGGAGGAATGGCTACACCTTC. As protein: CASSQQGRNGYTF.

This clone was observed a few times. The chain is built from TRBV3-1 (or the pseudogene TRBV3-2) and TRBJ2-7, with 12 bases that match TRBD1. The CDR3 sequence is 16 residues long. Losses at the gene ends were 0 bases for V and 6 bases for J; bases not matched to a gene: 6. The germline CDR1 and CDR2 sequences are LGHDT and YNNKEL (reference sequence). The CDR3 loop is CASSQEGQGAFGEQYF. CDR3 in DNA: TGTGCCAGCAGCCAAGAGGGACAGGGGGCGTTTGGCGAGCAGTACTTC.

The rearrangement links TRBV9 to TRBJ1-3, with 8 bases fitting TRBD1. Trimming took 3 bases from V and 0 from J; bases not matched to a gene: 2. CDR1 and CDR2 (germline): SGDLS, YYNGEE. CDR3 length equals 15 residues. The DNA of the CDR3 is TGTGCCAGCAGCGACAGGGGGAGCTCTGGAAACACCATATATTTT. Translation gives CASSDRGSSGNTIYF.

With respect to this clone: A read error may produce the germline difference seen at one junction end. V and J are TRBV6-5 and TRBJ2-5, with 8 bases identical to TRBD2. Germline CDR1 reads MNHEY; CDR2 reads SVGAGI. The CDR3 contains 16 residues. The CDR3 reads CASSYPTPTELAENHF. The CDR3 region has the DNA TGTGCCAGCAGTTACCCGACGCCTACTGAACTAGCGGAGAATCACTTC.

The chain's CDR3 is CASSLQAGNTIYF. The CDR3 DNA follows: TGTGCCAGCAGCTTGCAGGCTGGAAACACCATATATTTT. This chain links TRBV7-8 with TRBJ1-3; D gene unclear. V was cut by 3 bases and J by 2 bases, with 5 bases left in between. This CDR3 contains 13 residues. CDR1 and CDR2 from the germline V gene are SGHVS and FQNEAQ.

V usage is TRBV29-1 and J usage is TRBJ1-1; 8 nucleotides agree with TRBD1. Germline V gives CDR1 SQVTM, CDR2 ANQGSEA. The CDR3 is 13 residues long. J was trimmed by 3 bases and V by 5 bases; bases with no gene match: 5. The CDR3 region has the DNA TGCAGCGTTCTAGGACAGGGATACACTGAAGCTTTCTTT. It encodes CSVLGQGYTEAFF.

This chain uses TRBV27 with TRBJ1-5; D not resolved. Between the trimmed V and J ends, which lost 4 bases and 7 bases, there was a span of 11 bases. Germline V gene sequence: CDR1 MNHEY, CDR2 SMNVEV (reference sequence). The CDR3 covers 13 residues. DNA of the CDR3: TGTGCCAGCAGTTGGGGAGGCCACCAGCCCCAGCATTTT. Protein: CASSWGGHQPQHF.

As DNA, the CDR3 is TGTGCCAGCAGCTTAGTAACACAGGCTTCTGAAGCTTTCTTT. Protein sequence: CASSLVTQASEAFF. The rearrangement joins TRBV7-9 to TRBJ1-1; tentative D call: TRBD1 (5 bases). V was shortened by 1 base and J by 6 bases, with 12 bases between the two germline ends. The germline gives CDR1 SEHNR, CDR2 FQNEAQ (reference sequence). The length of the CDR3 is 14 residues.

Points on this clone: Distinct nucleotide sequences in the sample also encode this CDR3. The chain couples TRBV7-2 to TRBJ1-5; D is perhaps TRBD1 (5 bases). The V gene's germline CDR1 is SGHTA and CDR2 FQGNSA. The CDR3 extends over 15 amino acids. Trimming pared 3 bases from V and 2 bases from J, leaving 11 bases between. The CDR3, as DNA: TGTGCCAGCAGCTTTCAGGGAAATGGCAATCAGCCCCAGCATTTT. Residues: CASSFQGNGNQPQHF.

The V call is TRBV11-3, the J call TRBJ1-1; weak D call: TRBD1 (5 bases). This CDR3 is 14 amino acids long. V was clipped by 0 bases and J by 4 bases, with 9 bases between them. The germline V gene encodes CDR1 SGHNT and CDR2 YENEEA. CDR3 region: CASSLDPTATEAFF. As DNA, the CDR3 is TGTGCCAGCAGCTTAGATCCGACAGCCACTGAAGCTTTCTTT.

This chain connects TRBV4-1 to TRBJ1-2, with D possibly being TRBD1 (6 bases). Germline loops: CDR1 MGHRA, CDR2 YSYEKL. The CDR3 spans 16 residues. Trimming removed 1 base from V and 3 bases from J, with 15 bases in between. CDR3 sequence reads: CASSQAPNRDDYGYTF. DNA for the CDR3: TGCGCCAGCAGCCAAGCTCCCAACAGGGACGACTATGGCTACACCTTC.

In DNA, the CDR3 is TGTGCCAGCAGTCCCCCTTACCGGGACAGGGGACCGAACACTGAAGCTTTCTTT. Its protein product is CASSPPYRDRGPNTEAFF. The chain has TRBV2 and TRBJ1-1; 10 bases fit TRBD1. CDR1 and CDR2 from the germline V gene are SNHLY and FYNNEI. The length of the CDR3 is 18 residues. J gave up 1 base and V 5 bases, and 13 bases lay outside the gene matches.

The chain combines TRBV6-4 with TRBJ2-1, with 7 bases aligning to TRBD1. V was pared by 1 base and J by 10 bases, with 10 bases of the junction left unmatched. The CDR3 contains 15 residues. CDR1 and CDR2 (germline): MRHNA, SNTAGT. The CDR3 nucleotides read TGTGCCAGCAGTGACTGGGACAGTGGAAATGAAGAGCAGTTCTTC. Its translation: CASSDWDSGNEEQFF.

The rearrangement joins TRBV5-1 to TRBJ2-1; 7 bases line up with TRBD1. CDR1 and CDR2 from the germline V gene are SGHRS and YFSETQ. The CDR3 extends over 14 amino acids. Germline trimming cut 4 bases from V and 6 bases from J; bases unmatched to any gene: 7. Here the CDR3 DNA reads TGCGCCAGCAGCCCCTCGCCAGGGGGCAATGAGCAGTTCTTC. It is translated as CASSPSPGGNEQFF.

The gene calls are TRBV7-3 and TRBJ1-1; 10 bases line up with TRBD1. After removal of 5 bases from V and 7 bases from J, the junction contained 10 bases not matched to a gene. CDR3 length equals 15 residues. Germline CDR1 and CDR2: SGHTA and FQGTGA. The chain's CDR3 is CASSPGQGSQGEAFF. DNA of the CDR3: TGTGCCAGCAGCCCGGGACAGGGGTCCCAAGGTGAAGCTTTCTTT.

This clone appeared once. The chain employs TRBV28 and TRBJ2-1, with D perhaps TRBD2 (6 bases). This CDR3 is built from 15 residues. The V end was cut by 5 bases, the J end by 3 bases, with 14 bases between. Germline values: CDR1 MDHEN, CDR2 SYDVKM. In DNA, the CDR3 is TGTGCCAGCAGTGAAGTGGGGGGAATCTACAATGAGCAGTTCTTC. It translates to CASSEVGGIYNEQFF.

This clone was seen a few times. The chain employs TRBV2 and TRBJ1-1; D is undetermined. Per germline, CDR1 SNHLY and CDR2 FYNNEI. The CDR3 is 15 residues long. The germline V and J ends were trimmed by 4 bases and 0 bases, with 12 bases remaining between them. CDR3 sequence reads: CASSGLGSMNTEAFF. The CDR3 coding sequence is TGTGCCAGCAGTGGGCTTGGGAGTATGAACACTGAAGCTTTCTTT.

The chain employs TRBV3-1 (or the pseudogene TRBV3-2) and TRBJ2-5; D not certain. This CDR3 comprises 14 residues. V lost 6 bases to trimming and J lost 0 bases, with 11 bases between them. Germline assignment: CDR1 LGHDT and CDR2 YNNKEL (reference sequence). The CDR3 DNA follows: TGTGCCAGCAGTCAGCGTCATAACCAAGAGACCCAGTACTTC. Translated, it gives CASSQRHNQETQYF.

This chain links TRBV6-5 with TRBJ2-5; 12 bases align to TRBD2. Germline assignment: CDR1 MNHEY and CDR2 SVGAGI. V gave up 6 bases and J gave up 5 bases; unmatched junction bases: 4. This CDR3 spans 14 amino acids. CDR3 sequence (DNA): TGTGCCAGCAGCTCTAGCGGGGGGGACGAGACCCAGTACTTC. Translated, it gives CASSSSGGDETQYF.

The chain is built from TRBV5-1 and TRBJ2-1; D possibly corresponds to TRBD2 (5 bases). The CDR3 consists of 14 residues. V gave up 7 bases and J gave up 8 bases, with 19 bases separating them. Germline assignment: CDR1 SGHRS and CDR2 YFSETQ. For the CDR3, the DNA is TGCGCCAGCTCCCCAGCGGCCCTACGAGATGAGCAGTTCTTC. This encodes CASSPAALRDEQFF.

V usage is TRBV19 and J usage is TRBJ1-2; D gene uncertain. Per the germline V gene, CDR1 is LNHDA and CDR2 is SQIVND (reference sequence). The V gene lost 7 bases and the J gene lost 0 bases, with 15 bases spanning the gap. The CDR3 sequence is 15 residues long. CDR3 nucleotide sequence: TGTGCCAGTATTTTAAGGTTGGGCGCTAACTATGGCTACACCTTC. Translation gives CASILRLGANYGYTF.